Below, 16 T cell receptor beta chains from the same sample are listed, as sequenced in a study of spatial heterogeneity in lung cancer. Sample time point: sample taken at primary tumor resection. TCRdb fed the 5' RACE reads into MiXCR, producing one record per CDR3 protein. The data hold 30,000 to 45,000 distinct CDR3 sequences, with around 3.3% observed a single time. Specimen: normal lung tissue next to the tumor, collected at surgery. All receptors derive from a male donor with early-stage non-small cell lung cancer.

This clonotype was recorded many times. The chain's CDR3 is CSASWTGGPYNEQFF. The CDR3 nucleotides read TGCAGTGCTAGCTGGACAGGGGGCCCCTACAATGAGCAGTTCTTC. The rearrangement uses TRBV20-1 and TRBJ2-1; 11 bases line up with TRBD1. The germline V gene encodes CDR1 DFQATT and CDR2 SNEGSKA (reference sequence). The junction had 3 bases not matched to a gene; V was cut back by 3 bases and J by 2 bases. This CDR3 spans 15 amino acids.

In its sample, this clonotype was seen many times. This chain connects TRBV18 to TRBJ1-1, with a tentative D call TRBD1 (6 bases). Trimming removed 8 bases at V and 6 bases at J, with 10 bases between. The length of the CDR3 is 11 residues. The germline V gene has CDR1 KGHSH and CDR2 LQKENI. CDR3 bases: TGTGCCAGCGAACAGGGCGCTGAAGCTTTCTTT. The encoded protein is CASEQGAEAFF.

At least ten counts were recorded for this clonotype. This chain connects TRBV5-6 to TRBJ1-3; D unresolved. CDR3 size: 14 residues. V dropped 2 bases and J dropped 11 bases, with 17 bases sitting between them. Germline loops: CDR1 SGHDT, CDR2 YYEEEE. CDR3 in DNA: TGTGCCAGCAGCTTCCGGGTCAGCCTGCTCCCCATATATTTT. Translating gives CASSFRVSLLPIYF.

Ten or more counts support this clonotype. This rearrangement joins TRBV7-2 to TRBJ1-6; D unclear. Trimming left V 1 base short and J 3 bases short, with 4 bases between. The V gene's germline CDR1 is SGHTA and CDR2 FQGNSA. This CDR3 has 14 amino acids. DNA for the CDR3: TGTGCCAGCAGCTTAGGGGGCTATAATTCACCCCTCCACTTT. Its protein is CASSLGGYNSPLHF.

This clonotype was seen many times. The chain has TRBV10-3 and TRBJ2-3; 10 bases line up with TRBD1. J gave up 0 bases and V 5 bases, and 8 bases lay outside the gene matches. This CDR3 has 17 residues. CDR1 and CDR2 (germline): ENHRY, SYGVKD. DNA of the CDR3: TGTGCCATCAGTTCCGGGACAGGGGAGAGGAGCACAGATACGCAGTATTTT. Translated, it gives CAISSGTGERSTDTQYF.

This clonotype was counted ten times or more. The CDR3 DNA is TGTGCCAGCAGTTTGGGAGAGAACACTGAAGCTTTCTTT. Its protein product is CASSLGENTEAFF. The V call is TRBV2, the J call TRBJ1-1; the D is unclear. Looked up from germline, CDR1 is SNHLY and CDR2 is FYNNEI. The V end lost 5 bases, the J end lost 1 base, and 8 bases lay between the germline ends. The CDR3 loop spans 13 amino acids.

This clonotype was found many times. This chain uses TRBV29-1 with TRBJ1-1, with D maybe TRBD1 (5 bases). V lost 5 bases to trimming and J lost 2 bases, with 9 bases between them. The germline V gene encodes CDR1 SQVTM and CDR2 ANQGSEA. This CDR3 comprises 12 residues. Here the CDR3 reads CSVSGSNTEAFF. The CDR3 DNA follows: TGCAGCGTTTCAGGGTCTAACACTGAAGCTTTCTTT.

Notes on this clonotype: A much larger clone differs from this one at a single base, so this may be a read error. The CDR3 loop is CATSWGAENIQYF. Here the CDR3 DNA reads TGTGCCACCAGTTGGGGGGCGGAAAACATTCAGTACTTC. The chain has TRBV24-1 and TRBJ2-4; the D call may be TRBD1 or TRBD2 (6 bases each). The CDR3 runs to 13 residues. CDR1 KGHDR and CDR2 SFDVKD come from the germline V gene. V lost 6 bases and J 5 bases, leaving 10 bases between the germline ends.

There are many counts of this clonotype. The chain joins TRBV5-1 to TRBJ2-2; D is perhaps TRBD1 or TRBD2 (5 bases each). V was clipped by 2 bases and J by 0 bases, with 11 bases between them. This CDR3 spans 16 amino acids. Germline lookup yields CDR1 SGHRS and CDR2 YFSETQ. CDR3 sequence reads: CASSFSGTANTGELFF. The DNA of the CDR3 is TGCGCCAGCAGCTTTTCCGGGACGGCGAACACCGGGGAGCTGTTTTTT.

At least ten counts were recorded for this clonotype. The rearrangement uses TRBV24-1 and TRBJ1-4; perhaps TRBD1 as D (5 bases). V gave up 8 bases and J gave up 8 bases, with 26 bases separating them. Germline CDR1 KGHDR, CDR2 SFDVKD. The CDR3 loop spans 17 amino acids. The CDR3 spells CATNATPPGQKGEKLFF. CDR3 nucleotides: TGTGCCACCAATGCTACTCCCCCGGGCCAAAAGGGGGAAAAACTGTTTTTT.

There are many counts of this clonotype. This rearrangement joins TRBV28 to TRBJ2-7; D assignment may be TRBD1 or TRBD2 (5 bases each). This CDR3 has 14 amino acids. Per germline, CDR1 MDHEN and CDR2 SYDVKM. Trimming stripped 5 bases from V and 4 bases from J, with 15 bases between. For the CDR3, the DNA is TGTGCCAGCAGTCCTCCGGGACGGACTTACGAGCAGTACTTC. This translates into CASSPPGRTYEQYF.

In this sample, this clonotype turned up many times. The rearrangement joins TRBV7-2 to TRBJ1-2, with 8 bases lining up with TRBD1. V shed 2 bases, J shed 4 bases, and the junction held 6 bases outside the gene matches. CDR3 length: 15 amino acids. The germline CDR1 and CDR2 sequences are SGHTA and FQGNSA. CDR3 sequence: CASSLTGGEVYGYTF. In DNA, the CDR3 is TGTGCCAGCAGCTTAACAGGGGGTGAAGTCTATGGCTACACCTTC.

This clonotype was seen ten or more times. The J gene is TRBJ2-7, the V gene TRBV29-1; 7 bases match TRBD2. J lost 3 bases, V lost 7 bases, and 6 bases had no gene match. Germline V gene sequence: CDR1 SQVTM, CDR2 ANQGSEA. This CDR3 region has 12 residues. CDR3 DNA sequence: TGCAGCGGTAGCAGGGAGGGCTACGAGCAGTACTTC. It specifies CSGSREGYEQYF.

The table lists this clonotype with many counts. The chain uses TRBV4-2 and TRBJ2-2, with D maybe TRBD1 (6 bases). With 1 base removed from V and 4 bases from J, the gap between germline ends came to 13 bases. The germline V gene has CDR1 LGHNA and CDR2 YNFKEQ. There are 16 residues in the CDR3. CDR3 in DNA: TGTGCCAGCAGCCAAGCTCGCCAGGGGCCCACCGGGGAGCTGTTTTTT. Translating gives CASSQARQGPTGELFF.

This clonotype was detected ten times or more. This chain joins TRBV2 and TRBJ2-3; no clear D. V was pared by 7 bases and J by 9 bases, with 14 bases between. This CDR3 has 12 amino acids. The germline V gene encodes CDR1 SNHLY and CDR2 FYNNEI. Here the CDR3 DNA reads TGTGCCAGCAAGGAGAGCGAAACCACGCAGTATTTT. This encodes CASKESETTQYF.

The rearrangement links TRBV4-2 to TRBJ1-2; possible D gene TRBD1, 6 bases. V dropped 0 bases and J dropped 2 bases, with 10 bases sitting between them. Germline V gives CDR1 LGHNA, CDR2 YNFKEQ. This CDR3 contains 15 residues. This CDR3 reads CASSQDPGANYGYTF. CDR3 coding DNA: TGTGCCAGCAGCCAAGATCCGGGGGCGAACTATGGCTACACCTTC.